The clone carrying this T cell receptor (beta chain) was counted ten times or more. A junction end diverges from the germline sequence, so it may reflect a read error. The data derive from a study of metastatic and nonmetastatic thyroid tumors. Prior to thyroid surgery, none of the patients had received any treatment. MiXCR was used by TCRdb to re-call the PCR reads. Counted here are tens of thousands of clones, approximately 15% occurring once; the ten biggest clones make up about 4.4%. Germline CDR1 is SSHAT and CDR2 is FNYEAQ (reference sequence). The CDR3 has 13 residues. Sequenced sample: blood. The chain joins TRBV7-7 to TRBJ2-1, with a tentative D call TRBD2 (5 bases). The clonotype comes from a female donor with papillary thyroid cancer or a benign thyroid nodule (not recorded which). Some clones in this sample may be carry-over from other donors' samples. CDR3 in amino acids: CASSSLEADEQFF. The DNA of the CDR3 is TGTGCTAGCAGCTCTCTCGAAGCGGATGAGCAGTTCTTC.